The 32 T cell receptor beta chains in this list originate from one sample, sequenced in a study of cytotoxic CD8 clonotypes in ibrutinib-treated CLL. Sequenced by immunoSEQ multiplex PCR; TCRdb stores in-frame clones only, minus some. Among 150,000 to 250,000 clones listed, 72% were seen once. Sequences were derived from PBMCs, sampled after 24 months of ibrutinib treatment. The source is a human donor with chronic lymphocytic leukemia.

This clone occurred a few times. V gene TRBV27 combines with J gene TRBJ2-5; D may be TRBD1 (6 bases). Trimming shortened V by 1 base and J by 3 bases, and 9 bases separated the two germline ends. CDR1 is MNHEY and CDR2 is SMNVEV in the germline V gene (reference sequence). The length of the CDR3 is 14 residues. The CDR3 sequence: CASSLWQGKETQYF. In DNA, the CDR3 is TGTGCCAGCAGTTTATGGCAGGGGAAAGAGACCCAGTACTTC.

This chain connects TRBV11-3 to TRBJ2-3, with no clear D. V was pared by 2 bases and J by 6 bases, with 6 bases between. Germline CDR1 is SGHNT and CDR2 is YENEEA. The CDR3 sequence is 12 residues long. In DNA form, the CDR3 reads TGTGCCAGCAGCTTATTGGAGGATACGCAGTATTTT. It codes for CASSLLEDTQYF.

This chain joins TRBV28 and TRBJ1-3, with D hard to call. V lost 6 bases, J lost 0 bases, and 9 bases lay in between. The CDR3 has 14 residues. Germline assignment: CDR1 MDHEN and CDR2 SYDVKM. The CDR3: CASRQNPSGNTIYF. In DNA form, the CDR3 reads TGTGCCAGCAGACAGAACCCCTCTGGAAACACCATATATTTT.

This chain joins TRBV7-8 and TRBJ2-7; either TRBD1 or TRBD2 may supply D (5 bases each). The germline CDR1 and CDR2 sequences are SGHVS and FQNEAQ. Trimming stripped 3 bases from V and 1 base from J, with 10 bases between. The CDR3 extends over 14 amino acids. The CDR3 nucleotides are TGTGCCAGCAGCTTCGGGGCAAGTTCCTACGAGCAGTACTTC. This codes for CASSFGASSYEQYF.

This rearrangement joins TRBV5-1 to TRBJ1-1; TRBD1 matches at 11 bases. This CDR3 is 15 amino acids long. V shed 4 bases and J 4 bases; nucleotides not matched to a gene: 6. Germline assignment: CDR1 SGHRS and CDR2 YFSETQ. CDR3 residues: CASSPGTGGPTEAFF. The CDR3 bases are TGCGCCAGCAGCCCCGGGACAGGGGGACCCACTGAAGCTTTCTTT.

The chain employs TRBV11-3 and TRBJ2-5; 9 nucleotides match TRBD1. This CDR3 spans 15 amino acids. Germline V gives CDR1 SGHNT, CDR2 YENEEA. The junction had 4 bases not matched to a gene; V was cut back by 3 bases and J by 2 bases. CDR3 residues: CASSLTGTGQETQYF. CDR3 coding DNA: TGTGCCAGCAGCTTGACCGGGACAGGGCAAGAGACCCAGTACTTC.

This clone has only a few counts. This sequence joins TRBV7-2 and TRBJ1-3; a possible D gene is TRBD1 (6 bases). The germline V gene encodes CDR1 SGHTA and CDR2 FQGNSA. CDR3 length equals 15 residues. V gave up 4 bases and J gave up 0 bases, with 10 bases separating them. CDR3 sequence (DNA): TGTGCCAGCAGCTCACAGGGACACTCTGGAAACACCATATATTTT. The encoded protein is CASSSQGHSGNTIYF.

The rearrangement joins TRBV4-1 to TRBJ2-7; 7 bases map to TRBD2. The CDR3 sequence is 16 residues long. J was trimmed by 0 bases and V by 0 bases; bases with no gene match: 5. CDR1 and CDR2 (germline): MGHRA, YSYEKL. The CDR3 DNA follows: TGCGCCAGCAGCCAAGATTCAGCGGGAAGCTCCTACGAGCAGTACTTC. As protein: CASSQDSAGSSYEQYF.

CDR3 loop: CASSSGGPLYEQYF. The CDR3 DNA sequence: TGTGCCAGCAGTTCCGGGGGACCGCTCTACGAGCAGTACTTC. The chain links TRBV6-5 to TRBJ2-7; tentative D call: TRBD2 (6 bases). V was shortened by 4 bases and J by 3 bases, with 13 bases between the two germline ends. CDR3 length: 14 amino acids. Looked up from germline, CDR1 is MNHEY and CDR2 is SVGAGI.

The rearrangement joins TRBV9 to TRBJ2-2, with D maybe TRBD2 (6 bases). The CDR3 spans 15 residues. Trimming cost V 1 base and J 4 bases, with 11 bases left between them. Germline CDR1 reads SGDLS; CDR2 reads YYNGEE. CDR3 DNA: TGTGCCAGCAGCGTACAGGGCGGGGTCACCGGGGAGCTGTTTTTT. Its protein is CASSVQGGVTGELFF.

V and J are TRBV9 and TRBJ2-3; 9 bases align to TRBD1. V trimming: 4 bases; J trimming: 0 bases; junction bases outside the gene matches: 12. Germline CDR1 is SGDLS and CDR2 is YYNGEE. The CDR3 consists of 18 residues. The CDR3: CASSQSTEQGASTDTQYF. The CDR3 region has the DNA TGTGCCAGCAGCCAATCTACAGAACAGGGGGCCAGCACAGATACGCAGTATTTT.

V gene TRBV7-8 combines with J gene TRBJ2-2; 13 positions match TRBD2. This CDR3 contains 18 residues. With 4 bases clipped from V and 4 bases from J, the junction kept 9 bases outside the gene matches. The germline CDR1 and CDR2 sequences are SGHVS and FQNEAQ. CDR3 nucleotide sequence: TGTGCCAGCAGCTCCCATAGGACTAGCGGGAGACCCACCGGGGAGCTGTTTTTT. This translates into CASSSHRTSGRPTGELFF.

This clone was seen more than once but under ten times. V usage is TRBV27 and J usage is TRBJ1-4; no firm D call. Germline lookup yields CDR1 MNHEY and CDR2 SMNVEV (reference sequence). The CDR3 runs 14 residues. The ends were cut back, 6 bases at V and 5 bases at J, with 13 bases in the middle. This CDR3 is CASREIGRNEKLFF. The CDR3 region has the DNA TGTGCCAGCAGGGAAATCGGGAGGAATGAAAAACTGTTTTTT.

There are a few counts of this clone. The chain employs TRBV7-6 and TRBJ2-2; 8 bases are a match to TRBD2. Germline CDR1 is SGHVS and CDR2 is FNYEAQ. There are 15 residues in the CDR3. Germline trimming cut 2 bases from V and 3 bases from J; bases unmatched to any gene: 2. CDR3 nucleotide sequence: TGTGCCAGCAGCTTAACTAGCGGCGACACCGGGGAGCTGTTTTTT. This translates into CASSLTSGDTGELFF.

The sample holds many counts of this clone. This rearrangement joins TRBV28 to TRBJ2-7, with D perhaps matching TRBD1 (5 bases). Germline V gene sequence: CDR1 MDHEN, CDR2 SYDVKM. V gave up 5 bases and J gave up 5 bases, with 10 bases separating them. The CDR3 spans 12 residues. The CDR3 nucleotides are TGTGCCAGCAGTGAAGGGGTCCACGAGCAGTACTTC. Protein sequence: CASSEGVHEQYF. The entire variable domain, with the rest obtained from reference TRBV28 and TRBJ2-7, is as follows: DVKVTQSSRYLVKRTGEKVFLECVQDMDHENMFWYRQDPGLGLRLIYFSYDVKMKEKGDIPEGYSVSREKKERFSLILESASTNQTSMYLCASSEGVHEQYFGPGTRLTVT.

The V and J genes are TRBV30 and TRBJ2-1; D might be TRBD2 (5 bases). Looked up from germline, CDR1 is GTSNPN and CDR2 is SVGIG (reference sequence). The CDR3 contains 16 residues. V lost 3 bases to trimming and J lost 0 bases, with 15 bases between them. CDR3 DNA: TGTGCCTGGAGCCCGCGGAGGATTAGCTCCTACAATGAGCAGTTCTTC. It yields the protein CAWSPRRISSYNEQFF.

This clone showed up just once. The CDR3 region is CASSQATPAAYNEQFF. The CDR3 DNA is TGCGCCAGCAGCCAAGCGACGCCTGCAGCCTACAATGAGCAGTTCTTC. The chain is built from TRBV4-1 and TRBJ2-1; unclear D gene. The CDR3 has 16 amino acids. Germline loops: CDR1 MGHRA, CDR2 YSYEKL. V lost 1 base and J lost 2, with 12 bases in between.

CDR3 amino acids: CASSRGGTGGTEAFF. CDR3 nucleotides: TGCGCCAGCAGCCGCGGGGGGACAGGGGGTACTGAAGCTTTCTTT. The chain carries TRBV4-3 and TRBJ1-1; 11 bases are shared with TRBD1. Per the germline V gene, CDR1 is LGHNA and CDR2 is YSLEER. This CDR3 comprises 15 residues. J was trimmed by 5 bases and V by 4 bases; bases with no gene match: 6.

V usage is TRBV15 and J usage is TRBJ1-5; D is uncertain. V lost 4 bases and J lost 2, with 12 bases in between. The V gene's germline CDR1 is LNHNV and CDR2 YYDKDF (reference sequence). The CDR3 totals 15 residues. The CDR3 loop reads CATSISRIGNQPQHF. CDR3 nucleotide sequence: TGTGCCACCAGCATCTCCCGAATCGGCAATCAGCCCCAGCATTTT.

The J gene is TRBJ2-3, the V gene TRBV6-4; the match to TRBD2 covers 12 bases. Trimming removed 4 bases from V and 2 bases from J; junction bases left unmatched: 1. The germline gives CDR1 MRHNA, CDR2 SNTAGT. CDR3 length equals 15 residues. The CDR3 DNA follows: TGTGCCAGCAGTGGACTAGCGGGAGCCACAGATACGCAGTATTTT. Translated: CASSGLAGATDTQYF.

This rearrangement joins TRBV5-1 to TRBJ1-1; D is unclear. V was trimmed by 4 bases and J by 4 bases, leaving 14 bases between them. CDR1 and CDR2 from the germline V gene are SGHRS and YFSETQ. The CDR3 contains 14 residues. In DNA, the CDR3 is TGCGCCAGCAGCATAGGGCCGGAGCCCACTGAAGCTTTCTTT. Amino acid sequence: CASSIGPEPTEAFF.

The chain recombines TRBV2 with TRBJ1-4; the D is unclear. The CDR3 is 15 residues long. Trimming shortened V by 7 bases and J by 7 bases, and 19 bases separated the two germline ends. Germline CDR1 SNHLY, CDR2 FYNNEI. This chain's CDR3 is CASTARGRVAEKLFF. The CDR3 DNA follows: TGTGCCAGCACCGCGCGGGGAAGGGTAGCTGAAAAACTGTTTTTT.

The rearrangement links TRBV11-1 to TRBJ2-1; D is possibly TRBD1 (6 bases). The CDR3 length is 17 residues. Deletions cut 4 bases from V and 0 bases from J, with 16 bases between. The germline CDR1 and CDR2 sequences are SGHAT and FQDESV (reference sequence). CDR3 in amino acids: CASSSPPTGFSYNEQFF. CDR3 DNA: TGTGCCAGCAGCTCTCCCCCCACAGGGTTCTCCTACAATGAGCAGTTCTTC.

This rearrangement joins TRBV6-4 to TRBJ2-3; the D call may be TRBD1 or TRBD2 (7 bases each). The CDR3 has 17 amino acids. Germline lookup yields CDR1 MRHNA and CDR2 SNTAGT. Deletions cut 5 bases from V and 1 base from J, with 19 bases between. The CDR3 DNA reads TGTGCCAGCAGTCAGGGGGGGAATGGAGGTTGCACAGATACGCAGTATTTT. This sequence encodes CASSQGGNGGCTDTQYF.

V and J are TRBV14 and TRBJ1-2; D unresolved. V lost 0 bases and J lost 4, with 15 bases in between. The CDR3 extends over 16 amino acids. Germline V gene sequence: CDR1 SGHDN, CDR2 FVKESK. CDR3 sequence (DNA): TGTGCCAGCAGCCAAGAGGGATTGAATTTAGTCTATGGCTACACCTTC. It codes for CASSQEGLNLVYGYTF.

The CDR3 reads CATLGGTEAFF. CDR3 bases: TGTGCCACCTTAGGGGGCACTGAAGCTTTCTTT. The chain couples TRBV10-3 to TRBJ1-1, with a weak D call TRBD1 (6 bases). Germline V gene data show CDR1 as ENHRY and CDR2 as SYGVKD. CDR3 size: 11 residues. V lost 10 bases to trimming and J lost 4 bases, with 10 bases between them.

The V and J genes are TRBV6-4 and TRBJ2-1; D not resolved. Trimming shortened V by 8 bases and J by 2 bases, and 10 bases separated the two germline ends. This CDR3 region has 13 residues. Germline-derived CDR1 and CDR2 are MRHNA and SNTAGT. DNA for the CDR3: TGTGCCAGCGGTCAGGCACCCTACAATGAGCAGTTCTTC. Its translation is CASGQAPYNEQFF.

V and J are TRBV18 and TRBJ2-3, with D perhaps TRBD2 (6 bases). CDR3 size: 15 residues. V was cut by 5 bases and J by 4 bases, with 16 bases left in between. Germline lookup yields CDR1 KGHSH and CDR2 LQKENI. The CDR3 loop is CASSTRAGSSDTQYF. In DNA form, the CDR3 reads TGTGCCAGCTCAACAAGGGCGGGATCGTCAGATACGCAGTATTTT.

V is TRBV30 and J is TRBJ2-5, with D perhaps matching TRBD2 (5 bases). Germline CDR1 GTSNPN, CDR2 SVGIG (reference sequence). There are 11 residues in the CDR3. CDR3 coding DNA: TGTGCGCGGGCAAACGGGGAGACCCAGTACTTC. It is translated as CARANGETQYF.

The chain employs TRBV11-2 and TRBJ1-2; possible D gene TRBD1, 6 bases. The V and J ends lost 2 bases and 7 bases respectively, with 8 bases between them. Looked up from germline, CDR1 is SGHAT and CDR2 is FQNNGV. The CDR3 sequence is 12 residues long. This CDR3 is CASSLSRGGYTF. DNA for the CDR3: TGTGCCAGCAGCTTAAGCAGGGGTGGCTACACCTTC.

This clone was counted between two and nine times. This chain links TRBV2 with TRBJ1-2, with 8 bases lining up with TRBD1. CDR1 is SNHLY, CDR2 FYNNEI, per germline. V shed 7 bases and J 6 bases; nucleotides not matched to a gene: 13. CDR3 length equals 15 residues. The CDR3 protein is CASTLPFQGADGYTF. As DNA, the CDR3 is TGTGCCAGCACCCTACCCTTTCAGGGGGCAGATGGCTACACCTTC.

The chain is built from TRBV28 and TRBJ2-7, with 10 bases fitting TRBD2. The CDR3 contains 15 residues. J was trimmed by 0 bases and V by 6 bases; bases with no gene match: 5. The V gene's germline CDR1 is MDHEN and CDR2 SYDVKM. This CDR3 is CASSHEREGSYEQYF. Here the CDR3 DNA reads TGTGCCAGCAGCCACGAGCGGGAGGGCTCCTACGAGCAGTACTTC.